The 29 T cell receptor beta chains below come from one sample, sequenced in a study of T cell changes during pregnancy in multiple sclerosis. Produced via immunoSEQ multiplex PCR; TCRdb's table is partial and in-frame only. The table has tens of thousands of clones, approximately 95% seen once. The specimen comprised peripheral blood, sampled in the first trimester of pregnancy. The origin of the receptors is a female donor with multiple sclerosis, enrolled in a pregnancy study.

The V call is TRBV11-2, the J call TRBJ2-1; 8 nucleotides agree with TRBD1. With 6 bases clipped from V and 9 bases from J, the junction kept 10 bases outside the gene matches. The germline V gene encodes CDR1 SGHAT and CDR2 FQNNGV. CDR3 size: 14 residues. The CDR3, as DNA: TGTGCCAGCAGTCGACAGGGGAGCAATGGTGAGCAGTTCTTC. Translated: CASSRQGSNGEQFF.

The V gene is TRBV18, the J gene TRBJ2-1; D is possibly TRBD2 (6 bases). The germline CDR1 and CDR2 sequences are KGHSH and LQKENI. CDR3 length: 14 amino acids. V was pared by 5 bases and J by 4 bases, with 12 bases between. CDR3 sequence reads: CASSGTPGYNEQFF. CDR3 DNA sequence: TGTGCCAGCTCAGGGACTCCGGGGTACAATGAGCAGTTCTTC.

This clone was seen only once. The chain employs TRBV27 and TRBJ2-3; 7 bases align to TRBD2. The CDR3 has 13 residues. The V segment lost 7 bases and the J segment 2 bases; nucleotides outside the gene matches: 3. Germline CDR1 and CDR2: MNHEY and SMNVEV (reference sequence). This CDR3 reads CASNGGYTDTQYF. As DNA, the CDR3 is TGTGCCAGCAACGGGGGGTACACAGATACGCAGTATTTT.

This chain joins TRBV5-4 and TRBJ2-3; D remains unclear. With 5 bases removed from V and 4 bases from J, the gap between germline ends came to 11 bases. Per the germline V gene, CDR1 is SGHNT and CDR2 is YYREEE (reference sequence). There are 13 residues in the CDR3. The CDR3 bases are TGTGCCAGCAGTCGCAACGAGGCAGATACGCAGTATTTT. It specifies CASSRNEADTQYF.

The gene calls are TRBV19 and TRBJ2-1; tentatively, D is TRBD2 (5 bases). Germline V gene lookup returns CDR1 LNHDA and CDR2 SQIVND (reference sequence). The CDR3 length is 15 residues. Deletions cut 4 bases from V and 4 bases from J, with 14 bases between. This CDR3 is CASSKRRKGYNEQFF. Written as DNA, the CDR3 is TGTGCCAGTAGTAAGAGGAGGAAAGGGTACAATGAGCAGTTCTTC.

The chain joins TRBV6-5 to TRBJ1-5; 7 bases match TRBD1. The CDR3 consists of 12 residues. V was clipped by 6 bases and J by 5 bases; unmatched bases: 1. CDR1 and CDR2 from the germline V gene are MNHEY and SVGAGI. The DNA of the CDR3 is TGTGCCAGCAGAACAGGGGATCAGCCCCAGCATTTT. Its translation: CASRTGDQPQHF.

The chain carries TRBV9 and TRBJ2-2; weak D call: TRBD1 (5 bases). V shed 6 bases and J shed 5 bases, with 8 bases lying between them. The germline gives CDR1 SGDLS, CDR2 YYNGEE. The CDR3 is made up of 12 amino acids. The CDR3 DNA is TGTGCCAGCAATTCAGGGACCGGGGAGCTGTTTTTT. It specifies CASNSGTGELFF.

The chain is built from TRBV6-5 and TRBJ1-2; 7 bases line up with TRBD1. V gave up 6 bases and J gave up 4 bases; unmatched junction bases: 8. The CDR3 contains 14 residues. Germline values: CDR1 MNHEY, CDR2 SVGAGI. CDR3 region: CASREHRGTYGYTF. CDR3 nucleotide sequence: TGTGCCAGCAGGGAACACAGGGGAACCTATGGCTACACCTTC.

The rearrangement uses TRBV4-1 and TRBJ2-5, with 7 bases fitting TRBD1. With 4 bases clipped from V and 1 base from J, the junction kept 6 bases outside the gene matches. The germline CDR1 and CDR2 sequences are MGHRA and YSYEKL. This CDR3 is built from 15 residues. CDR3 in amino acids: CASSLRDRPQETQYF. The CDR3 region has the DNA TGCGCCAGCAGCCTACGGGACAGACCCCAAGAGACCCAGTACTTC.

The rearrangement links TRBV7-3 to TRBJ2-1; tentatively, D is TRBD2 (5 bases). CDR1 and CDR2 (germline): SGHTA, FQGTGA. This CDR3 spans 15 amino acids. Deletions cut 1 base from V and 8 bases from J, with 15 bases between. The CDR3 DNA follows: TGTGCCAGCAGCTTAAAGGTAACGGGGTTGGATGAGCAGTTCTTC. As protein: CASSLKVTGLDEQFF. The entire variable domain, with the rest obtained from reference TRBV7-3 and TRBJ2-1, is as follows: GAGVSQTPSNKVTEKGKYVELRCDPISGHTALYWYRQSLGQGPEFLIYFQGTGAADDSGLPNDRFFAVRPEGSVSTLKIQRTERGDSAVYLCASSLKVTGLDEQFFGPGTRLTVL.

As DNA, the CDR3 is TGCGCCAGCAGCCAAAACAACAGGGGCGGCTACACCTTC. Amino acids: CASSQNNRGGYTF. V gene TRBV4-1 combines with J gene TRBJ1-2, with TRBD1 matching 7 bases. The germline V gene has CDR1 MGHRA and CDR2 YSYEKL. Trimming cost V 2 bases and J 8 bases; bases outside gene matches: 5. CDR3 size: 13 residues.

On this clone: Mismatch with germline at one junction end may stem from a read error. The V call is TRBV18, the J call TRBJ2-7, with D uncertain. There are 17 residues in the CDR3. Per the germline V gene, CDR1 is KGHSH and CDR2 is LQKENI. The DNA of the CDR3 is TGTGCTAGCTCACCGCAGATGGCGGCGACCAGTTCCTACGAGCAGTACTTC. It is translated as CASSPQMAATSSYEQYF.

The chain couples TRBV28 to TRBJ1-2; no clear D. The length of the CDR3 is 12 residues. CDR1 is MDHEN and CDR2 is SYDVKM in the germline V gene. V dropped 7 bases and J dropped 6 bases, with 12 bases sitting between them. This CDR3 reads CASTSSWHGYTF. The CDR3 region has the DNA TGTGCCAGCACCTCGTCATGGCATGGCTACACCTTC.

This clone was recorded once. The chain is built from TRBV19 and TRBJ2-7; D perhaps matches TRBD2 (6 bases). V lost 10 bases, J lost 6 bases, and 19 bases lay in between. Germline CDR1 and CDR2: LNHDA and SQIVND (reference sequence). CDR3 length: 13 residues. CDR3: CATSLIGGSEQYF. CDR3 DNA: TGTGCCACCAGTCTGATCGGGGGTTCCGAGCAGTACTTC. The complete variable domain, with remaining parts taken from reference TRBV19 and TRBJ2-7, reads DGGITQSPKYLFRKEGQNVTLSCEQNLNHDAMYWYRQDPGQGLRLIYYSQIVNDFQKGDIAEGYSVSREKKESFPLTVTSAQKNPTAFYLCATSLIGGSEQYFGPGTRLTVT.

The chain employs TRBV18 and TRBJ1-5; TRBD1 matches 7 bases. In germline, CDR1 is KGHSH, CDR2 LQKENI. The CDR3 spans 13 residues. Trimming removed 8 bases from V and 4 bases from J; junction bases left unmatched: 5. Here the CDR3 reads CASRGLGNQPQHF. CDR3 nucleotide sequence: TGTGCCAGCAGGGGGCTGGGGAATCAGCCCCAGCATTTT.

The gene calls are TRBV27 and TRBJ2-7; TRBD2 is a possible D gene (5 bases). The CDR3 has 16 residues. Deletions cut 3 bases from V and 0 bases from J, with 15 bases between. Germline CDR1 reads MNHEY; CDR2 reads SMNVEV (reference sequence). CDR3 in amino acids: CASSFSPSGASYEQYF. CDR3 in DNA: TGTGCCAGCAGTTTTTCCCCGAGCGGAGCCTCCTACGAGCAGTACTTC.

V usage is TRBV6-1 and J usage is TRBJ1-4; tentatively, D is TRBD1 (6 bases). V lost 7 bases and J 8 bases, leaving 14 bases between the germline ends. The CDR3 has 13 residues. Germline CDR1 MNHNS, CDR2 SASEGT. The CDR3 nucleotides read TGTGCCAGCACTATCAGGGGCCAGGAAAAACTGTTTTTT. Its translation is CASTIRGQEKLFF.

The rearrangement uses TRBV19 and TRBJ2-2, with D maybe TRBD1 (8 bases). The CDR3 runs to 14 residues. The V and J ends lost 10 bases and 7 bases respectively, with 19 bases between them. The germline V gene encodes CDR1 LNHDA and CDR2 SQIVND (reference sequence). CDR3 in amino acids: CATRTGRDNGELFF. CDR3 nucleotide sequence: TGTGCCACCCGGACAGGGAGGGATAACGGGGAGCTGTTTTTT. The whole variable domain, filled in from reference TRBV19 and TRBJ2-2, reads DGGITQSPKYLFRKEGQNVTLSCEQNLNHDAMYWYRQDPGQGLRLIYYSQIVNDFQKGDIAEGYSVSREKKESFPLTVTSAQKNPTAFYLCATRTGRDNGELFFGEGSRLTVL.

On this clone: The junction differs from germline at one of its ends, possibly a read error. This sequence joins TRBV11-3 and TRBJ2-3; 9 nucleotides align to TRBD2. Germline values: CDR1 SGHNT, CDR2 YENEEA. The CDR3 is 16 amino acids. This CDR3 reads CASSLGAGGGTDTQYF. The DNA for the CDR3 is TGTGCCAGCAGTTTAGGAGCGGGAGGAGGCACAGATACGCAGTATTTT.

CDR3 sequence reads: CASSNPGTSGRYNEQFF. DNA of the CDR3: TGTGCCAGCAGTAACCCTGGGACTAGCGGGAGGTACAATGAGCAGTTCTTC. The chain is built from TRBV27 and TRBJ2-1; TRBD2 matches 15 bases. The trim removed 5 bases at V and 4 bases at J, leaving 6 bases unmatched. Per the germline V gene, CDR1 is MNHEY and CDR2 is SMNVEV (reference sequence). The CDR3 contains 17 residues.

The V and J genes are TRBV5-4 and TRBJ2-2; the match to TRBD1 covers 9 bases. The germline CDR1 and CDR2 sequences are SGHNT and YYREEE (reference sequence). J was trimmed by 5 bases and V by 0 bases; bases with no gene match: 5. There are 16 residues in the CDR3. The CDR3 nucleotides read TGTGCCAGCAGCTTGGGGGGACAGGGTTTAACCGGGGAGCTGTTTTTT. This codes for CASSLGGQGLTGELFF.

The CDR3 DNA sequence: TGTGCCAGCAGCTCGTTGAGCGGGAGTGGCGCAGATACGCAGTATTTT. This translates into CASSSLSGSGADTQYF. The gene calls are TRBV5-4 and TRBJ2-3; 8 nucleotides align to TRBD2. This CDR3 spans 16 amino acids. Unmatched junction bases numbered 10, after V lost 3 bases and J lost 4 bases. Germline CDR1 and CDR2: SGHNT and YYREEE (reference sequence).

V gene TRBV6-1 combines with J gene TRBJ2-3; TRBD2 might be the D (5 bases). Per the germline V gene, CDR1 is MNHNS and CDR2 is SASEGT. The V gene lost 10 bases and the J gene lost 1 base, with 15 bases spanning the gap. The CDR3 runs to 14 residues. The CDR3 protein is CATQGSSRTDTQYF. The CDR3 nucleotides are TGTGCCACCCAAGGGAGCTCCCGCACAGATACGCAGTATTTT.

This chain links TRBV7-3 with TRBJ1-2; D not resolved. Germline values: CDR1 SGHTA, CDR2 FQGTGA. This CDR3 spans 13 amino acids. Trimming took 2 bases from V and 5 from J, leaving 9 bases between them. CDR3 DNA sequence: TGTGCCAGCAGCTTAGGGGAGTCGTATGGCTACACCTTC. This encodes CASSLGESYGYTF.

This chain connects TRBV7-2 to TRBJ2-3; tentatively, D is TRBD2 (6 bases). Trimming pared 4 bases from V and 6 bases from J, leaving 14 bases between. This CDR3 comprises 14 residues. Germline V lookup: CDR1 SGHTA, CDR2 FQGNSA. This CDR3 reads CASSSGLLGDTQYF. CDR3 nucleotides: TGTGCCAGCAGCTCGGGACTGCTAGGGGATACGCAGTATTTT.

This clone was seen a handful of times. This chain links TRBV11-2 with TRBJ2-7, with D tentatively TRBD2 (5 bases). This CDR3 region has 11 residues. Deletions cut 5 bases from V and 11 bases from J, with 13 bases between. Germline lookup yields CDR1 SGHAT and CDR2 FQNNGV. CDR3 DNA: TGTGCCAGCAGCGAAGGTGCAGCGGAGTACTTC. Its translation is CASSEGAAEYF.

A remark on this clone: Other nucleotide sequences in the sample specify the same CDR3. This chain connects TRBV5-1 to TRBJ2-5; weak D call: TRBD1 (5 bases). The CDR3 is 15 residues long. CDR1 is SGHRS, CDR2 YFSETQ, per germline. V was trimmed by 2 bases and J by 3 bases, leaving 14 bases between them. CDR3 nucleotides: TGCGCCAGCAGCTTAGCTGCGACAGAGAAAGAGACCCAGTACTTC. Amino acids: CASSLAATEKETQYF.

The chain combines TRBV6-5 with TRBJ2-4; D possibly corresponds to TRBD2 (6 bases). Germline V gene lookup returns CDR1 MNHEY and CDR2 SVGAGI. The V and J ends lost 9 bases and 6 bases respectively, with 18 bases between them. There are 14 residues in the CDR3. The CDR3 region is CASSPLGGGNIQYF. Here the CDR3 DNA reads TGTGCCAGTAGCCCCTTGGGGGGTGGAAACATTCAGTACTTC.

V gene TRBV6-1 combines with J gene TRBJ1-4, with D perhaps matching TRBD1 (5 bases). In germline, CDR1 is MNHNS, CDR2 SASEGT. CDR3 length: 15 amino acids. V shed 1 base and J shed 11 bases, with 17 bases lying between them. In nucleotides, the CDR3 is TGTGCCAGCAGTGAAGGACCTGCCCTTGGGGCGAAACTGTTTTTT. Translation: CASSEGPALGAKLFF.